The clone carrying this T cell receptor (beta chain) is labeled as medium-sized (0.01 to 0.1%). This sample is drawn from a study of human T cells and chemical hapten exposure. Trimming removed 6 bases at V and 0 bases at J, with 3 bases between. The CDR3 is 12 residues long. TCRdb passed the RACE reads through MiXCR, listing each CDR3 protein once. The repertoire holds roughly 260,000 distinct CDR3 sequences, with 8.6% as singletons. Time point here: pre-sensitization, week 0. Treatment denoted: therapeutic diphenylcyclopropenone sensitization with weekly scalp DPC. Alopecia patients, 18 to 70 years old and DPC-suitable, served as donors.

The TCR originated in a woman aged 40-49 years with alopecia areata. Some clones in this sample may be carry-over from other donors' samples. The input for sequencing was whole blood, taken in connection with sensitization to the hapten diphenylcyclopropenone (DPC). The chain carries TRBV12-3 or TRBV12-4 and TRBJ2-1; no clear D. Here the CDR3 reads CASRFSYNEQFF. The CDR3 region has the DNA TGTGCCAGCAGATTCTCCTACAATGAGCAGTTCTTC.